This TCR beta chain was obtained from a study of blood T cell repertoires in COVID-19. On the study more broadly: There were acute and convalescent COVID-19 samples, and they came from the United States, Italy and Spain. T cells, B-cell-depleted T cells, or PBMCs provided the cDNA or gDNA that served as material.

Original data processing: Reference gene primer amplification gave nucleated cell count estimates. Only in-frame clones appear in the TCRdb table, and some are missing; sequencing was by immunoSEQ multiplex PCR. V and J calls and clone size are copied from that table; D and trimming were computed from the DNA. The sample lists about 270,000 clones; approximately 81% were seen once. Input material: peripheral blood. This TCR came from a young woman with acute or convalescent COVID-19.

This CDR3 is CASSQDLWANEQFF. The DNA of the CDR3 is TGTGCCAGCAGCCAAGATCTCTGGGCCAATGAGCAGTTCTTC. This chain links TRBV4-2 with TRBJ2-1; no clear D. The CDR3 sequence is 14 residues long. Germline V CDR1 and CDR2: LGHNA, YNFKEQ. Trimming removed 0 bases at V and 6 bases at J, with 9 bases between.